In this sample, the clone carrying this T cell receptor (beta chain) turned up many times. Its antigen is still unknown. The source of the sample is a study of T cells in Graves' hyperthyroidism and ophthalmopathy. The investigators amplified TCR beta CDR3 regions from RNA transcripts. The study used the HTBI primer set for a first-round RT-PCR of the TCR CDR3. One entry per CDR3 protein, called by TCRdb with MiXCR from the multiplex PCR reads. The repertoire holds about 270,000 distinct CDR3 sequences, about 25% seen once, with about 25% in the top ten. The CDR3 extends over 16 amino acids. Trimming took off 0 bases at V and 4 bases at J, with 15 bases between the two ends. From germline, CDR1 is MGHRA and CDR2 YSYEKL. General study findings and limits: Stable hyperthyroidism and ophthalmopathy were separated using 13 V-J signatures.

The chain carries TRBV4-1 and TRBJ1-2; possibly TRBD1 for D (5 bases). What was sequenced was blood. This clonotype originated in a middle-aged man with Graves' hyperthyroidism that later progressed to Graves' ophthalmopathy. The CDR3 nucleotides are TGCGCCAGCAGCCAAGATCCCCGTGCCCAGGGCTATGGCTACACCTTC. It encodes CASSQDPRAQGYGYTF.